These T cell receptor beta chains were read from a single sample in a study of regulatory T cells in long-lasting Graves disease. TCRdb used MiXCR to reprocess the multiplex PCR reads, holding one entry per CDR3 protein. The data contain 600,000 to 800,000 distinct CDR3 sequences, about 32% of them seen just once; the ten biggest clones take up under 50%. Sequenced material: peripheral blood mononuclear cells (PBMCs), taken when the disease was refractory, from a patient treated with antithyroid drugs. These receptors were obtained from a female donor with Graves disease. Both conserved end residues are part of each CDR3. D genes are given only for firm matches. Some rows mark clone size as missing; the rest say once, few, many or name a class of expanded clone.

size: -
V: TRBV6-1
J: TRBJ2-7
D: -
length: 11
DNA: TGTGCCAGCCAGTCCTCCCGTGAGCAGTACTTC
CDR3: CASQSSREQYF

size: many
V: TRBV12-3/TRBV12-4
J: TRBJ1-5
D: -
length: 23
DNA: TGTGCCAGCAGTTTGAGAGTAGCGGGGGCAGGGAACGGAGGTCTTATAAGCAATCAGCCCCAGCATTTT
CDR3: CASSLRVAGAGNGGLISNQPQHF

size: -
V: TRBV12-3/TRBV12-4
J: TRBJ2-5
D: -
length: 14
DNA: TGTGCCAGCAGTTCCACAGGAATACAAGAGACCCAGTACTTC
CDR3: CASSSTGIQETQYF

size: -
V: TRBV29-1
J: TRBJ1-2
D: -
length: 16
DNA: TGCAGCGTTGTACACCCGACCGGACAAGCCAGACATGGCTACACCTTC
CDR3: CSVVHPTGQARHGYTF

size: few
V: TRBV20-1
J: TRBJ2-5
D: TRBD2
length: 15
DNA: TGCAGTGCTCCTGGGACTAGCGGGAGAGGGGAGACCCAGTACTTC
CDR3: CSAPGTSGRGETQYF

size: many
V: TRBV6-2/TRBV6-3
J: TRBJ1-2
D: TRBD1
length: 13
DNA: TGTGCCAGCAGCCCCGACAGGGGTTTGGGGTACACCTTC
CDR3: CASSPDRGLGYTF

size: few
V: TRBV20-1
J: TRBJ1-1
D: -
length: 14
DNA: TGCAGTGCTAGACCCACGGGGGTTTACACTGAAGCTTTCTTT
CDR3: CSARPTGVYTEAFF

size: -
V: TRBV2
J: TRBJ1-2
D: -
length: 13
DNA: TGTGCCAGCAGTGGGTCCCTTCTCTATGGCTACACCTTC
CDR3: CASSGSLLYGYTF

size: -
V: TRBV27
J: TRBJ2-5
D: -
length: 12
DNA: TGTGCCAGCACCGAGGGGAGTAAGACCCAGTACTTC
CDR3: CASTEGSKTQYF

size: -
V: TRBV9
J: TRBJ2-7
D: -
length: 15
DNA: TGTGCCAGCAGCGTAGACTACGGGAGCTCCTACGAGCAGTACTTC
CDR3: CASSVDYGSSYEQYF

size: few
V: TRBV11-2
J: TRBJ1-3
D: -
length: 17
DNA: TGTGCCAGCAGCCCTAGCCGGGGGGCCTACTCTGGAAACACCATATATTTT
CDR3: CASSPSRGAYSGNTIYF

size: -
V: TRBV25-1
J: TRBJ1-1
D: TRBD1
length: 15
DNA: TGTGCCAGCAGTGGCCGGACAGGCATGAACACTGAAGCTTTCTTT
CDR3: CASSGRTGMNTEAFF

size: few
V: TRBV15
J: TRBJ1-1
D: -
length: 15
DNA: TGTGCCACCAGCAAAAAGATCTCCCAGAACACTGAAGCTTTCTTT
CDR3: CATSKKISQNTEAFF

size: many
V: TRBV2
J: TRBJ1-2
D: -
length: 15
DNA: TGTGCCAGCAGTCCGCGAACCCAGTCAGGGGTCGGCTACACCTTC
CDR3: CASSPRTQSGVGYTF

size: many
V: TRBV2
J: TRBJ2-7
D: -
length: 13
DNA: TGTGCCAGCGTCCGGGACATGGCCGGCGAGCAGTACTTC
CDR3: CASVRDMAGEQYF

size: -
V: TRBV6-1
J: TRBJ2-7
D: -
length: 14
DNA: TGTGCCAGCAGTGTGACTCTGCCCTCCTACGAGCAGTACTTC
CDR3: CASSVTLPSYEQYF

size: -
V: TRBV28
J: TRBJ2-3
D: -
length: 15
DNA: TGTGCCAGCATCAACCCCGAGGTTTCCACAGATACGCAGTATTTT
CDR3: CASINPEVSTDTQYF

size: few
V: TRBV29-1
J: TRBJ2-7
D: -
length: 13
DNA: TGCAGCGTTCAACCAACACAGGGCTACGAGCAGTACTTC
CDR3: CSVQPTQGYEQYF

size: -
V: TRBV10-1
J: TRBJ2-2
D: -
length: 13
DNA: TGCGCCAGCGGGGGCCCAGCGGGCGGGGAGCTGTTTTTT
CDR3: CASGGPAGGELFF

size: few
V: TRBV6-1
J: TRBJ1-5
D: -
length: 13
DNA: TGTGCCAGCACCCCAGGGTTCAATCAGCCCCAGCATTTT
CDR3: CASTPGFNQPQHF

size: many
V: TRBV12-3/TRBV12-4
J: TRBJ2-7
D: -
length: 15
DNA: TGTGCCAGCAGTTTCGCATACCCCCTGATCCACGAGCAGTACTTC
CDR3: CASSFAYPLIHEQYF

size: -
V: TRBV28
J: TRBJ1-2
D: -
length: 16
DNA: TGTGCCAGCAGCCAAGCAAGATACCCCATCCGTCTAGGCTACACCTTC
CDR3: CASSQARYPIRLGYTF

size: -
V: TRBV11-2
J: TRBJ1-1
D: -
length: 13
DNA: TGTGCCAGCAGCTTGGGCTTTAGATACGAAGCTTTCTTT
CDR3: CASSLGFRYEAFF

size: -
V: TRBV30
J: TRBJ1-2
D: -
length: 12
DNA: TGTGCCTGGAACGAGGAGGGGTATGGCTACACCTTC
CDR3: CAWNEEGYGYTF

size: few
V: TRBV25-1
J: TRBJ1-2
D: -
length: 14
DNA: TGTGCCAGCAGTGCCTCGGGGACCGCCTATGGCTACACCTTC
CDR3: CASSASGTAYGYTF

size: few
V: TRBV6-5
J: TRBJ1-1
D: -
length: 16
DNA: TGTGCCAGCAGTTACTCGAGTTTCAGGGGGAACACTGAAGCTTTCTTT
CDR3: CASSYSSFRGNTEAFF

size: many
V: TRBV28
J: TRBJ1-2
D: -
length: 15
DNA: TGTGCCAGCAGCTCCTCGGGGCAGGGAAACTATGGCTACACCTTC
CDR3: CASSSSGQGNYGYTF

size: -
V: TRBV28
J: TRBJ2-6
D: -
length: 15
DNA: TGTGCCAGCAGACCCGGACCAATTGGGGCCAACGTCCTGACTTTC
CDR3: CASRPGPIGANVLTF

size: -
V: TRBV30
J: TRBJ1-3
D: TRBD1
length: 16
DNA: TGTGCCTGGAGTGCGGGACAGCCATTCTCTGGAAACACCATATATTTT
CDR3: CAWSAGQPFSGNTIYF

size: -
V: TRBV20-1
J: TRBJ1-2
D: -
length: 12
DNA: TGCAGTGCTTCCGGGGTAGGGCCCGGCTACACCTTC
CDR3: CSASGVGPGYTF

size: few
V: TRBV6-1
J: TRBJ2-7
D: -
length: 16
DNA: TGTGCCAGCGGCAGGGAAGGGGTCACGGTCGGCCACGAGCAGTACTTC
CDR3: CASGREGVTVGHEQYF

size: few
V: TRBV10-1
J: TRBJ2-5
D: TRBD2
length: 15
DNA: TGCGCCAGCTCAGGGACTAGCGGGGAGGAAGAGACCCAGTACTTC
CDR3: CASSGTSGEEETQYF

size: -
V: TRBV5-6
J: TRBJ1-2
D: -
length: 14
DNA: TGTGCCAGCAGTTTGGAGCGAGCTAACTATGGCTACACCTTC
CDR3: CASSLERANYGYTF

size: -
V: TRBV28
J: TRBJ1-2
D: -
length: 13
DNA: TGTGCCAGCAGTTTATTGGGGGTTTATGGCTACACCTTC
CDR3: CASSLLGVYGYTF

size: -
V: TRBV27
J: TRBJ2-2
D: TRBD2
length: 17
DNA: TGTGCCAGCAGTCCGACTAGACTAGCCAGGAACACCGGGGAGCTGTTTTTT
CDR3: CASSPTRLARNTGELFF

size: few
V: TRBV5-1
J: TRBJ1-1
D: -
length: 13
DNA: TGCGCCAGCAGCTCTAACCCGAACACTGAAGCTTTCTTT
CDR3: CASSSNPNTEAFF

size: few
V: TRBV20-1
J: TRBJ2-7
D: -
length: 12
DNA: TGCAGTGCCGGGGCGGGACCCTACGAGCAGTACTTC
CDR3: CSAGAGPYEQYF

size: few
V: TRBV2
J: TRBJ2-2
D: -
length: 15
DNA: TGTGCCATTCGAGAGGGGGTGGGGGTCACCGGGGAGCTGTTTTTT
CDR3: CAIREGVGVTGELFF

size: once
V: TRBV19
J: TRBJ1-2
D: -
length: 15
DNA: TGTGCCAGTAGCACCGCGATCAGGGGTAACTATGGCTACACCTTC
CDR3: CASSTAIRGNYGYTF

size: -
V: TRBV2
J: TRBJ2-1
D: -
length: 17
DNA: TGTGCCAGCAGTGGCCCGGACAGTTTCAGCTCCTACAATGAGCAGTTCTTC
CDR3: CASSGPDSFSSYNEQFF

size: -
V: TRBV5-1
J: TRBJ2-7
D: -
length: 12
DNA: TGCGCCAGCAGCAGAGAGGGGGACGAGCAGTACTTC
CDR3: CASSREGDEQYF

size: -
V: TRBV5-1
J: TRBJ2-4
D: TRBD2
length: 17
DNA: TGCGCCAGCAGCTTGGTTCTAGCGGGAGTCGTCAAAAACATTCAGTACTTC
CDR3: CASSLVLAGVVKNIQYF

size: -
V: TRBV7-2
J: TRBJ1-5
D: -
length: 14
DNA: TGTACCAGCAGACCCGGACAAGCAAATGAGCCCCAGCATTTT
CDR3: CTSRPGQANEPQHF

size: few
V: TRBV20-1
J: TRBJ1-2
D: TRBD1
length: 17
DNA: TGCAGTGCTAGAGATGTAACAGGGGGCGGGGGTAGTTATGGCTACACCTTC
CDR3: CSARDVTGGGGSYGYTF

size: -
V: TRBV13
J: TRBJ2-7
D: TRBD2
length: 15
DNA: TGTGCCAGCAGCCCCCCCGGGAGGGACATCTACGAGCAGTACTTC
CDR3: CASSPPGRDIYEQYF

size: few
V: TRBV14
J: TRBJ2-7
D: TRBD1
length: 14
DNA: TGTGCCAGCAGCCAAGACGGGACAGCCTACGAGCAGTACTTC
CDR3: CASSQDGTAYEQYF

size: many
V: TRBV28
J: TRBJ1-6
D: TRBD1
length: 14
DNA: TGTGCCAGCAGGGATTGGACAGGGAATTCACCCCTCCACTTT
CDR3: CASRDWTGNSPLHF

size: -
V: TRBV18
J: TRBJ2-2
D: -
length: 12
DNA: TGTGCCAGCTCACCACCGTCCGGGGAGCTGTTTTTT
CDR3: CASSPPSGELFF

size: -
V: TRBV27
J: TRBJ1-3
D: -
length: 15
DNA: TGTGCCAGCAGTCCCCGGCAGGGTACTGGAAACACCATATATTTT
CDR3: CASSPRQGTGNTIYF

size: once
V: TRBV10-3
J: TRBJ2-1
D: TRBD1
length: 13
DNA: TGTGCCACGGACAGGGAGCCCTACAATGAGCAGTTCTTC
CDR3: CATDREPYNEQFF

size: few
V: TRBV30
J: TRBJ1-5
D: -
length: 15
DNA: TGTGCCTGGAGTGGCTTGGGGGGGACCAATCAGCCCCAGCATTTT
CDR3: CAWSGLGGTNQPQHF

size: few
V: TRBV19
J: TRBJ1-1
D: TRBD1
length: 15
DNA: TGTGCCAGTAGTATAGCGGGACAGATGAACACTGAAGCTTTCTTT
CDR3: CASSIAGQMNTEAFF

size: -
V: TRBV10-3
J: TRBJ2-7
D: -
length: 15
DNA: TGTGCCATCAGTGAGGTAATAGCGGTGTCGGTCGAGCAGTACTTC
CDR3: CAISEVIAVSVEQYF

size: few
V: TRBV18
J: TRBJ1-1
D: -
length: 14
DNA: TGTGCCAGCTCACCCGGAGACCTGGGCACTGAAGCTTTCTTT
CDR3: CASSPGDLGTEAFF